The 3 T cell receptor beta chains in this list originate from one sample, sequenced in a study of blood T cell repertoires in COVID-19. The method was immunoSEQ multiplex PCR; TCRdb's version includes in-frame clones alone and lacks a portion of them. This sample yields 100,000 to 120,000 clones, of which less than 85% are seen a single time; about 13% belongs to the top ten. The sample consisted of peripheral blood. The receptors originated from a human donor in a cohort sampled during active COVID-19.

The chain recombines TRBV15 with TRBJ1-3, with a weak D call TRBD1 (5 bases). The V gene lost 0 bases and the J gene lost 0 bases, with 12 bases spanning the gap. Germline CDR1 is LNHNV and CDR2 is YYDKDF (reference sequence). CDR3 length: 17 amino acids. This chain's CDR3 is CATSRDQGSPSGNTIYF. CDR3 bases: TGTGCCACCAGCAGAGATCAGGGATCCCCCTCTGGAAACACCATATATTTT.

This sequence joins TRBV19 and TRBJ2-2, with TRBD1 identical over 11 bases. This CDR3 comprises 16 residues. Germline V lookup: CDR1 LNHDA, CDR2 SQIVND (reference sequence). The V and J ends lost 4 bases and 5 bases, in that order; junction bases with no gene match: 6. The CDR3 loop reads CASSRTGGIGTGELFF. In DNA, the CDR3 is TGTGCCAGTAGTAGGACAGGGGGCATCGGGACCGGGGAGCTGTTTTTT.

This clone was recorded once. The chain recombines TRBV7-2 with TRBJ2-3, with D unclear. Trimming pared 5 bases from V and 4 bases from J, leaving 4 bases between. The CDR3 covers 11 residues. Germline V CDR1 and CDR2: SGHTA, FQGNSA. CDR3 region: CASSLSDTQYF. The CDR3 nucleotides are TGTGCCAGCAGCCTGTCAGATACGCAGTATTTT.